This T cell receptor (beta chain) was recorded in a study of graft-versus-host responses after intestinal transplantation. Overall study: Every one of the recipients received anti-thymocyte globulin induction and afterwards took tacrolimus and steroids for roughly three years. Overall study findings and caveats: The recipient marrow held GvH clones, and some of them showed up first in ileum or blood. Within allografts, high graft-versus-host to host-versus-graft clonal ratios were seen among patients with graft-donor T cell macrochimerism. Early post-transplant falls in HvG clones accompanied the peak levels of circulating GvH clones.

The CDR3 has 19 amino acids. Trimming took 1 base from V and 8 from J, leaving 27 bases between them. Germline V gene sequence: CDR1 SGHDN, CDR2 FVKESK. Comments on this clone: Its antigen is still unknown.

Using immunoSEQ multiplex PCR, the repertoire was profiled, and TCRdb retains in-frame clones only, with some absent. The sample includes about 94,000 clones, around nine tenths of them seen just once. The clonotype comes from a human donor who received an intestinal transplant. The sample in question was unstimulated CD8+ T cells sorted from spleen or lymph node cells, obtained before intestinal transplant. V usage is TRBV14 and J usage is TRBJ2-1; possibly TRBD2 for D (5 bases). The CDR3, as DNA: TGTGCCAGCAGCCAAGTCTTTCGCTTAAGGGCGGGCTTTAAGGATGAGCAGTTCTTC. Its translation: CASSQVFRLRAGFKDEQFF.